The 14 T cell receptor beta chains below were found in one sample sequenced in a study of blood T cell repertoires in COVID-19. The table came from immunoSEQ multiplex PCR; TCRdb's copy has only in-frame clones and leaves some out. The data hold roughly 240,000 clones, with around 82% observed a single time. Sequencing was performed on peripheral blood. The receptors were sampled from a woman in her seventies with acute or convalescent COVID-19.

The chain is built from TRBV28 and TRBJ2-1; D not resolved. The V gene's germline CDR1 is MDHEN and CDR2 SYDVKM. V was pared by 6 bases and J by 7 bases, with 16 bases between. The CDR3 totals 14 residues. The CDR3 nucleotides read TGTGCCAGCAGACCCGGCCCGATGAGGAATGAGCAGTTCTTC. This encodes CASRPGPMRNEQFF.

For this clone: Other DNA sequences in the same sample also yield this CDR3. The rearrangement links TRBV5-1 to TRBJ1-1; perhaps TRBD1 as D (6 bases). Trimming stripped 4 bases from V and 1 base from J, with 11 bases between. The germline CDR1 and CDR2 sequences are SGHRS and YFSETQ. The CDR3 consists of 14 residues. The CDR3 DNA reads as TGCGCCAGCAGCGTACAGGGCGGGAACACTGAAGCTTTCTTT. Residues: CASSVQGGNTEAFF.

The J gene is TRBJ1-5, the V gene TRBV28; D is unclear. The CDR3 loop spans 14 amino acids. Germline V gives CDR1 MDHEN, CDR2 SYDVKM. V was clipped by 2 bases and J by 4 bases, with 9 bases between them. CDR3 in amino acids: CASSLQTRNQPQHF. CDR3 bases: TGTGCCAGCAGTTTACAGACACGAAATCAGCCCCAGCATTTT.

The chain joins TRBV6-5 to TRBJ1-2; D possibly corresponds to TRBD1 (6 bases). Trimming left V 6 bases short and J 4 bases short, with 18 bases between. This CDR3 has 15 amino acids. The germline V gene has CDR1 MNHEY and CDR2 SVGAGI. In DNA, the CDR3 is TGTGCCAGCAGGTCGGGGGGGGCGTCTTTCTATGGCTACACCTTC. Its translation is CASRSGGASFYGYTF.

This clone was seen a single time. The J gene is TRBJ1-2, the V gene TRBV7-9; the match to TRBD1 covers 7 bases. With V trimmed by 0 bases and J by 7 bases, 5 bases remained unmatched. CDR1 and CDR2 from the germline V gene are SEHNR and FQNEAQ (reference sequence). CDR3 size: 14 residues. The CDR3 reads CASSLARTGGGYTF. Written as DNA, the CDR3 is TGTGCCAGCAGCTTAGCTCGGACAGGCGGTGGCTACACCTTC. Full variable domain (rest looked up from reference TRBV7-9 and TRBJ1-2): DTGVSQNPRHKITKRGQNVTFRCDPISEHNRLYWYRQTLGQGPEFLTYFQNEAQLEKSRLLSDRFSAERPKGSFSTLEIQRTEQGDSAMYLCASSLARTGGGYTFGSGTRLTVV.

The CDR3 DNA sequence: TGTGCCAGCAGTCTGACAGGGCCGACGCCCCAGCATTTT. It codes for CASSLTGPTPQHF. This chain uses TRBV12-3 or TRBV12-4 with TRBJ1-5; 7 positions agree with TRBD1. Trimming cost V 5 bases and J 9 bases; bases outside gene matches: 7. The CDR3 is 13 residues long.

CDR3 DNA: TGTGCCAGCAGCCTCTCCGGGGAAGAGACCCAGTACTTC. Encoded protein: CASSLSGEETQYF. The chain carries TRBV28 and TRBJ2-5; D is perhaps TRBD2 (5 bases). The CDR3 length is 13 residues. From germline, CDR1 is MDHEN and CDR2 SYDVKM. V was cut by 6 bases and J by 3 bases, with 11 bases left in between.

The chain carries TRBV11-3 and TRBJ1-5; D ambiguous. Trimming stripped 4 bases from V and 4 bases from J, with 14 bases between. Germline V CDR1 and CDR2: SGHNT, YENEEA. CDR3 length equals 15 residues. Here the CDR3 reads CASSSYISANQPQHF. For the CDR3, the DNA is TGTGCCAGCAGCTCCTATATCTCCGCAAATCAGCCCCAGCATTTT.

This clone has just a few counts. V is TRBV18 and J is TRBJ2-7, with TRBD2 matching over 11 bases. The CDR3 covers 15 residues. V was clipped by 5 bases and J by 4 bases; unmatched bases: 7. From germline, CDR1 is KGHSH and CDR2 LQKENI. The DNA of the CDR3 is TGTGCCAGCTCATCGACTAGCGGGGAAATATACGAGCAGTACTTC. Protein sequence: CASSSTSGEIYEQYF.

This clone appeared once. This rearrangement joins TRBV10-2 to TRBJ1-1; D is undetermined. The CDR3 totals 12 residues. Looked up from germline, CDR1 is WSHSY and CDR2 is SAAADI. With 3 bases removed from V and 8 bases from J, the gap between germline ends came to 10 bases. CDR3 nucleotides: TGCGCCAGCAGTGACAGAAACCCCGAAGCTTTCTTT. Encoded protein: CASSDRNPEAFF.

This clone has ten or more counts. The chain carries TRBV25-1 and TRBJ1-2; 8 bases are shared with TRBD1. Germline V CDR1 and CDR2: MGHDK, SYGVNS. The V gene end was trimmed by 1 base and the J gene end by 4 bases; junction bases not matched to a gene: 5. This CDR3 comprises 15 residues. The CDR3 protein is CASSEWGGQVYGYTF. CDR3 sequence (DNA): TGTGCCAGCAGTGAATGGGGGGGACAGGTCTATGGCTACACCTTC.

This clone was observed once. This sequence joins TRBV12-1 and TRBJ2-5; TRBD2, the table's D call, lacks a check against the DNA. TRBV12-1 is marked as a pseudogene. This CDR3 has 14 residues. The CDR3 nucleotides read TGTGCCAGCAGCCACGGGACTTTCCAAGAGACCCAGTACTTC. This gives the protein CASSHGTFQETQYF.

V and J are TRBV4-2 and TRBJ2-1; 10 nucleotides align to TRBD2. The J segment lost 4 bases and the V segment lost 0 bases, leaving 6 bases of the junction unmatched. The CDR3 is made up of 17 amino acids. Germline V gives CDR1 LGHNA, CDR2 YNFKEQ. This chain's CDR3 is CASSQEVRAGGYNEQFF. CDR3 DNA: TGTGCCAGCAGCCAAGAGGTGAGAGCGGGGGGGTACAATGAGCAGTTCTTC.

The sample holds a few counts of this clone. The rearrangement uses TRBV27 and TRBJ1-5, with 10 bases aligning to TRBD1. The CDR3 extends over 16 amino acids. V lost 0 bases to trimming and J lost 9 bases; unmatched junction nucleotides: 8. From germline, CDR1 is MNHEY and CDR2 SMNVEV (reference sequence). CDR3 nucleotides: TGTGCCAGCAGTTTATCCCGGGACAGGGGTCATCTGCCCCAGCATTTT. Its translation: CASSLSRDRGHLPQHF.